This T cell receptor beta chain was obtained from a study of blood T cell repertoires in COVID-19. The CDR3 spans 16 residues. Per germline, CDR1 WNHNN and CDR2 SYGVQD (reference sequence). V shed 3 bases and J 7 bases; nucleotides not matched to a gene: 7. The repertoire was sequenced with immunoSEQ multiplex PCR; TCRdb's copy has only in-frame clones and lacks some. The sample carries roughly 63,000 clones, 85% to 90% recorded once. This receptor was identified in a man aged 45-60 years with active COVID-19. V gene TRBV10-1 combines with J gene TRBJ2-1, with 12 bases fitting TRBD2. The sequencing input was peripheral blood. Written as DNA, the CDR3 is TGCGCCAGCAGTGAAGGAGGGACTAGCGGGCAAAATGAGCAGTTCTTC. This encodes CASSEGGTSGQNEQFF.